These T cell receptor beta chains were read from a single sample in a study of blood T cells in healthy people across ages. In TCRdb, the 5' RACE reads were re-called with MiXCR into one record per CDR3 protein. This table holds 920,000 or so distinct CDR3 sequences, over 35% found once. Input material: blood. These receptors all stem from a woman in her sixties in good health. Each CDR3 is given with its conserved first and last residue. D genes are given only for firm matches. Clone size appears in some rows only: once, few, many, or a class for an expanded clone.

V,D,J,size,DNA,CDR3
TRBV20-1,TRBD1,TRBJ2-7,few,TGCAGTGCTAGGGCCCGGGACAGGGCCTACGAGCAGTACTTC,CSARARDRAYEQYF
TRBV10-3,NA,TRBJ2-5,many,TGTGCCATCAGTGAGTCTGCGGTATTTCAAGAGACCCAGTACTTC,CAISESAVFQETQYF
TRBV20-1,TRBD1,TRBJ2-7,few,TGCAGTGCTAGATGGGACAGCTACGAGCAGTACTTC,CSARWDSYEQYF
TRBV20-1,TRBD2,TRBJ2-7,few,TGCAGTGCTAGAGAGCGGGGTCTAGCGGGAGTTTCCCCCTACGAGCAGTACTTC,CSARERGLAGVSPYEQYF
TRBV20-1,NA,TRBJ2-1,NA,TGCAGTGCCCGCCCCGCTCAGGCATGGGGTGAGCAGTTCTTC,CSARPAQAWGEQFF
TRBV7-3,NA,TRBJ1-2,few,TGTGCCAGCAGGATACCGGGACACCTTGCCTGGGATGGCTACACCTTC,CASRIPGHLAWDGYTF
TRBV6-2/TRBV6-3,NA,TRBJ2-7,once,TGTGCCAGCAGTTACTTGGGGGTTACCGAGCAGTACTTC,CASSYLGVTEQYF
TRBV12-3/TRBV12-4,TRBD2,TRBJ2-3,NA,TGTGCCAGCAGTTTAGCTAGCGGGGGCGAATTCACAGATACGCAGTATTTT,CASSLASGGEFTDTQYF
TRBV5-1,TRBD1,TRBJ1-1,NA,TGCGCCAGCAGCTTGAACAGGGGGCTGAACACTGAAGCTTTCTTT,CASSLNRGLNTEAFF
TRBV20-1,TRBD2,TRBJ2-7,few,TGCAGTGCTATAGCGGGAGAGGGGTTCTACGAGCAGTACTTC,CSAIAGEGFYEQYF
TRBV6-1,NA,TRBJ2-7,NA,TGTGCCAGCAGGCAGGCTGGAGGTTCCTACGAGCAGTACTTC,CASRQAGGSYEQYF
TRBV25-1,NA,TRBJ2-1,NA,TGTGCCAGCAGAGTTAGGGGTGAGCAGTTCTTC,CASRVRGEQFF
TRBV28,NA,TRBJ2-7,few,TGTGCCAGCCTCGGCCGAGGCGAGCAGTACTTC,CASLGRGEQYF
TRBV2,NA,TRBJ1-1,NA,TGTGCCCGCAGTGAAAGGAGAAGCAACACTGAAGCTTTCTTT,CARSERRSNTEAFF
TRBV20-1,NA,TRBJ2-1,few,TGCAGTGCTAGCGACTCCGGGGGTAGCTACAATGAGCAGTTCTTC,CSASDSGGSYNEQFF
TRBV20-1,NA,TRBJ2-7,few,TGCAGTGCTGTCTGGGCCCTAAAAGCATACGAGCAGTACTTC,CSAVWALKAYEQYF
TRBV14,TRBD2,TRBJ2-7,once,TGTGCCAGCAGCCCTGGGACTAGCAGGAGTCGTGAGACCCAGTGCTTC,CASSPGTSRSRETQCF
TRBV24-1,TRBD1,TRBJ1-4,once,TGTGCCACCAGTGACGGGACAGCCGGGAGGGAAAAACTGTTTTTT,CATSDGTAGREKLFF
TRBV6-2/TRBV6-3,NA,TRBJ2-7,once,TGTGCCAGCAGTGAGACACCTTATGCGTCCTACGAGCAGTACTTC,CASSETPYASYEQYF
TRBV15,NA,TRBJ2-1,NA,TGTGCCACCAGCAGAGACGGGAGTGGTAATGAGCAGTTCTTC,CATSRDGSGNEQFF
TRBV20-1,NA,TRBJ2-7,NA,TGCAGTGCCTCCGACGGGGGGCTCGGTGACGACGAGCAGTACTTC,CSASDGGLGDDEQYF
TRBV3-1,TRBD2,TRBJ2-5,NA,TGTGCCAGCAGCCAAGCCCTAGCGGAAGCAGAGACCCAGTACTTC,CASSQALAEAETQYF
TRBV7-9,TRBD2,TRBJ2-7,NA,TGTGCCAGCAGCCGCCCCTCTAGCGGCTACGAGCAGTACTTC,CASSRPSSGYEQYF
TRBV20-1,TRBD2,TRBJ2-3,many,TGCAGTGCTAGATGGAGCCTAGCGGGCACAGATACGCAGTATTTT,CSARWSLAGTDTQYF
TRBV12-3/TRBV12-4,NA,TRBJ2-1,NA,TGTGCCAGCAGTTTAGCCGGGTTAGCAAGAGAAGATGATCAGTTCTTC,CASSLAGLAREDDQFF
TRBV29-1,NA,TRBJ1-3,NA,TGCAGCGCTTCTCACTCTGGAAACACCATATATTTT,CSASHSGNTIYF
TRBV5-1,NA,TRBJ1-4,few,TGCGCCAGCAGCTTGAGGGCGGCCGCAACTAATGAAAAACTGTTTTTT,CASSLRAAATNEKLFF
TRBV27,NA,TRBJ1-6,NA,TGTGCCAGCAGTTTAAGAGGGCGGTTTAATTCACCCCTCCACTTT,CASSLRGRFNSPLHF
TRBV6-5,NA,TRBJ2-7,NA,TGTGCCAGCGGGCTACACACCGGGTACGAGCAGTACTTC,CASGLHTGYEQYF